Listed below are T cell receptor beta chains from one sample, sequenced in a study of T-cell memory formation after mild COVID-19. TCRdb called the 5' RACE reads again in MiXCR, with one record for every CDR3 protein. Of approximately 290,000 distinct CDR3 sequences in the sample, approximately 19% were seen once. Sequencing was performed on PBMCs or a T cell subset sorted from them (not recorded which). These receptor sequences come from a man between 18 and 35 years old who had mild COVID-19 (a few samples of this study predate the infection). Cell type and time point are not known. The conserved cysteine and the conserved F or W are not part of the CDR3 here. Each record gives: CDR3 length, V gene, J gene, CDR3 protein.

11	TRBV10-3	TRBJ1-3	ATVGLEGNTIY
12	TRBV20-1	TRBJ2-3	SASPDDYTDTQY
14	TRBV6-2/TRBV6-3	TRBJ2-1	ASSRGAAGIYNEQF
12	TRBV20-1	TRBJ1-4	SALDPGTNEKLF
13	TRBV7-8	TRBJ1-6	ASSLDSSYNSPLH
10	TRBV7-2	TRBJ2-3	ASSLLGNTQY
14	TRBV20-1	TRBJ2-5	SARDTSGGAAETQY
16	TRBV4-3	TRBJ2-2	ASSQDRTSGLNTGELF
10	TRBV2	TRBJ1-5	ASVGREQPQH
13	TRBV12-3/TRBV12-4	TRBJ1-4	ASSPRTLRGEKLF
16	TRBV12-3/TRBV12-4	TRBJ2-5	ASSVSVVPRAIQETQY
12	TRBV6-6	TRBJ1-3	ASTGTGGGNTIY
11	TRBV7-9	TRBJ2-5	ASSLPSMQTQY
10	TRBV20-1	TRBJ2-3	SASRSTDTQY
16	TRBV7-2	TRBJ2-3	ASSFSLSSGGRGHTQY
13	TRBV12-3/TRBV12-4	TRBJ2-6	ASSLIQSGANVLT
13	TRBV5-1	TRBJ2-7	ASSPGIAGVYEQY
13	TRBV9	TRBJ1-1	ASSAEGQPNTEAF
11	TRBV5-5	TRBJ2-1	ASSLTEYNEQF
12	TRBV3-1	TRBJ2-7	ASSQDRVRNEQY
14	TRBV20-1	TRBJ2-3	SASETGTGVTDTQY
12	TRBV5-1	TRBJ2-5	ASSFGTAQETQY
13	TRBV7-8	TRBJ2-3	ASSFPQAGTDTQY
15	TRBV6-5	TRBJ2-2	ASSYSVRGPPWGELF
14	TRBV5-1	TRBJ2-1	ASSPSGGRSFDEQF
13	TRBV18	TRBJ1-5	ASSPGVGGNQPQH
12	TRBV19	TRBJ2-5	ASSVMTGEETQY
13	TRBV4-1	TRBJ2-5	ASSPRGGTGETQY
12	TRBV18	TRBJ1-4	ASSPGAGREKLF
11	TRBV7-9	TRBJ2-7	ASSLVQAYEQY
15	TRBV5-1	TRBJ2-3	ASSLGTSGVHTDTQY
14	TRBV4-3	TRBJ2-1	ASSQDLTSAYNEQF
6	TRBV29-1	TRBJ1-4	SVDHGS
14	TRBV10-3	TRBJ1-6	AISESPGLGNSPLH
13	TRBV27	TRBJ2-3	ASRPSRASTDTQY
12	TRBV27	TRBJ1-2	ASSPQGVEYGYT
13	TRBV2	TRBJ2-1	ASSAGPGLYNEQF
14	TRBV4-2	TRBJ2-2	ASSQDGGSNTGELF
12	TRBV6-2/TRBV6-3	TRBJ2-1	ASSYLGAYNEQF
11	TRBV5-1	TRBJ1-2	ASTYTGGDGYT
10	TRBV29-1	TRBJ2-1	SVVGNSREQF